This is a list of T cell receptor beta chains from one sample in a study of human thymus T cells. Here immunoSEQ multiplex PCR was the method, and the copy in TCRdb shows in-frame clones only, minus some. The sample carries 120,000 or so clones, around 94% recorded once. The sample comprised thymus tissue. The receptor source for this set is a boy in the first two years of life with a congenital heart defect but otherwise immunologically healthy. CDR3s leave out the opening cysteine and the closing phenylalanine or tryptophan. Each record gives: V gene, J gene, D gene, CDR3 protein. A D gene is named only where the DNA matches it firmly.

TRBV5-4,TRBJ1-3,NA,ASSLEGASAGNTIY
TRBV28,TRBJ1-1,NA,ASSIGTRGEAF
TRBV28,TRBJ2-3,NA,ASTVRTSTDTQY
TRBV7-2,TRBJ2-6,NA,ASTTTGQANVLT
TRBV4-3,TRBJ1-5,TRBD1,ASSHRQGVQPQH
TRBV5-1,TRBJ1-1,NA,ASSWGPTVNTEAF
TRBV7-6,TRBJ2-6,NA,ASSSIQGRRYLARGDVLT
TRBV6-5,TRBJ1-2,NA,ASSLQYSTT
TRBV7-6,TRBJ2-3,TRBD2,ASSGLLWGLAGTRTDTQY
TRBV10-3,TRBJ1-6,TRBD1,AISLKDRGLSPLH
TRBV9,TRBJ2-2,NA,ASSVGGRDTGELF
TRBV19,TRBJ1-6,NA,ASRIMEQGSGSYNSPLH
TRBV6-5,TRBJ2-1,NA,ASRSKGRKYNEQF
TRBV5-6,TRBJ1-1,NA,ASSFGGAFTEAF
TRBV27,TRBJ2-7,TRBD1,ASSLWAGGSYEQY
TRBV19,TRBJ1-5,NA,ASSIGYDQH
TRBV6-5,TRBJ1-2,NA,ASSYEGVCYGYT
TRBV6-1,TRBJ1-2,NA,ASRARTAYYGYT
TRBV30,TRBJ2-1,TRBD2,AWSLSGGAFYNEQF
TRBV5-4,TRBJ2-1,NA,ASSPRAVSYNEQF
TRBV6-5,TRBJ2-7,TRBD1,ASSPRDRGYEQY
TRBV13,TRBJ1-1,TRBD1,ASSPPDRGAF
TRBV21-1,TRBJ1-5,NA,ASNPGQGNSNQPQH
TRBV14,TRBJ1-2,NA,ASSQRGTSKNYGYT